Each of the 24 T cell receptor beta chains below was sequenced from the same sample in a study of CD8+ T cells in alopecia areata. RNA extraction was followed by reverse transcription into cDNA, which acted as the sequencing template. The protocol was immunoSEQ multiplex PCR, while the TCRdb copy is restricted to in-frame clones and leaves out a portion. This table has more than 140,000 clones, around 87% appearing once. Treatment described: oral pan-JAK inhibitor, 5-10 mg twice daily. The starting material was CD8+ T cells sorted from blood, obtained at week 4, from a patient treated with tofacitinib. Receptors originate from a human donor with alopecia areata.

The chain links TRBV7-9 to TRBJ2-7, with TRBD2 as a possible D gene (5 bases). The CDR3 runs to 13 residues. V lost 11 bases and J lost 4, with 18 bases in between. Per germline, CDR1 SEHNR and CDR2 FQNEAQ (reference sequence). The CDR3 DNA is TGTGCCGCGGGCGGTCTTTCTTCGTACGAGCAGTACTTC. Translated, it gives CAAGGLSSYEQYF.

This chain connects TRBV7-9 to TRBJ2-7, with D unresolved. CDR3 size: 12 residues. Germline V lookup: CDR1 SEHNR, CDR2 FQNEAQ (reference sequence). Trimming cost V 3 bases and J 1 base, with 4 bases left between them. The CDR3 protein is CASSFESYEQYF. The CDR3 DNA is TGTGCCAGCAGCTTCGAGTCCTACGAGCAGTACTTC.

This chain connects TRBV29-1 to TRBJ2-1; D possibly corresponds to TRBD2 (5 bases). The V end lost 8 bases, the J end lost 0 bases, and 17 bases lay between the germline ends. Germline-derived CDR1 and CDR2 are SQVTM and ANQGSEA. CDR3 length: 15 residues. The CDR3 protein is CSILTGESSYNEQFF. The CDR3 DNA follows: TGCAGCATCCTCACCGGGGAGAGCTCCTACAATGAGCAGTTCTTC.

V is TRBV5-1 and J is TRBJ2-7; D call uncertain. V was pared by 0 bases and J by 2 bases, with 15 bases between. This CDR3 is built from 16 residues. CDR1 is SGHRS, CDR2 YFSETQ, per germline. CDR3 nucleotide sequence: TGCGCCAGCAGCTTGGCCGGTTTGGCAGGTACCTACGAGCAGTACTTC. Translated: CASSLAGLAGTYEQYF.

The V gene is TRBV5-1, the J gene TRBJ2-7; 8 bases line up with TRBD1. J gave up 4 bases and V 1 base, and 4 bases lay outside the gene matches. Germline V gives CDR1 SGHRS, CDR2 YFSETQ. This CDR3 spans 14 amino acids. CDR3 protein: CASSLFRGQYEQYF. CDR3 coding DNA: TGCGCCAGCAGCTTGTTCAGGGGGCAGTACGAGCAGTACTTC. Supplemented by reference TRBV5-1 and TRBJ2-7, the full variable domain reads KAGVTQTPRYLIKTRGQQVTLSCSPISGHRSVSWYQQTPGQGLQFLFEYFSETQRNKGNFPGRFSGRQFSNSRSEMNVSTLELGDSALYLCASSLFRGQYEQYFGPGTRLTVT.

The chain links TRBV7-6 to TRBJ2-3; D possibly corresponds to TRBD2 (5 bases). Trimming left V 5 bases short and J 3 bases short, with 12 bases between. CDR3 length: 14 amino acids. The V gene's germline CDR1 is SGHVS and CDR2 FNYEAQ. CDR3 DNA sequence: TGTGCCAGCAGCCGAGGAGGTTTGACAGATACGCAGTATTTT. Translating it yields CASSRGGLTDTQYF.

This clone was found a few times. Other nucleotide sequences from this sample produce the same CDR3. The chain couples TRBV7-9 to TRBJ2-2, with D uncertain. CDR3 length: 12 amino acids. Trimming took 5 bases from V and 6 from J, leaving 7 bases between them. Germline CDR1 reads SEHNR; CDR2 reads FQNEAQ (reference sequence). CDR3 sequence (DNA): TGTGCCAGCAGCCCCACATCCGGGGAGCTGTTTTTT. It is translated as CASSPTSGELFF.

The genes are TRBV29-1 and TRBJ2-3, with D perhaps given as TRBD1 or TRBD2 (6 bases each). The CDR3 has 15 amino acids. Trimming stripped 0 bases from V and 4 bases from J, with 14 bases between. CDR1 is SQVTM, CDR2 ANQGSEA, per germline. The CDR3 sequence: CSVEDGSRGPDTQYF. The CDR3 DNA is TGCAGCGTTGAAGACGGGAGCAGGGGCCCAGATACGCAGTATTTT.

This clone was counted between two and nine times. This chain connects TRBV6-1 to TRBJ2-3; a possible D gene is TRBD2 (6 bases). Germline CDR1 is MNHNS and CDR2 is SASEGT. CDR3 length: 14 residues. Trimming cost V 0 bases and J 2 bases, with 6 bases left between them. CDR3 bases: TGTGCCAGCAGTGAAGCGGACTACACAGATACGCAGTATTTT. It encodes CASSEADYTDTQYF.

V gene TRBV2 combines with J gene TRBJ2-3, with 8 bases identical to TRBD1. Per germline, CDR1 SNHLY and CDR2 FYNNEI. The CDR3 contains 15 residues. V trimming: 4 bases; J trimming: 6 bases; junction bases outside the gene matches: 9. CDR3 residues: CASSVGQGGFDTQYF. Here the CDR3 DNA reads TGTGCCAGCAGTGTAGGACAGGGCGGATTCGATACGCAGTATTTT.

V is TRBV7-9 and J is TRBJ1-5, with D hard to call. The V gene lost 3 bases and the J gene lost 7 bases, with 7 bases spanning the gap. CDR3 length equals 12 residues. Germline V lookup: CDR1 SEHNR, CDR2 FQNEAQ (reference sequence). This CDR3 reads CASSLGGQPQHF. DNA of the CDR3: TGTGCCAGCAGCTTGGGAGGCCAGCCCCAGCATTTT.

The rearrangement joins TRBV5-1 to TRBJ2-7; TRBD1 is a possible D gene (5 bases). The CDR3 sequence is 13 residues long. Germline V gene data show CDR1 as SGHRS and CDR2 as YFSETQ. V was shortened by 4 bases and J by 1 base, with 9 bases between the two germline ends. DNA for the CDR3: TGCGCCAGCAGCCCGGACATTTCCTACGAGCAGTACTTC. Amino acid sequence: CASSPDISYEQYF. The variable domain in full, completed from reference TRBV5-1 and TRBJ2-7, reads KAGVTQTPRYLIKTRGQQVTLSCSPISGHRSVSWYQQTPGQGLQFLFEYFSETQRNKGNFPGRFSGRQFSNSRSEMNVSTLELGDSALYLCASSPDISYEQYFGPGTRLTVT.

This clone was counted a few times. The gene calls are TRBV29-1 and TRBJ2-6; D unresolved. Trimming stripped 5 bases from V and 0 bases from J, with 11 bases between. This CDR3 spans 15 amino acids. Germline CDR1 is SQVTM and CDR2 is ANQGSEA. DNA for the CDR3: TGCAGCGTTCCTCTTTTTGGCTCTGGGGCCAACGTCCTGACTTTC. It encodes CSVPLFGSGANVLTF.

The chain carries TRBV13 and TRBJ2-3; TRBD2 agrees at 8 bases. Germline trimming cut 0 bases from V and 6 bases from J; bases unmatched to any gene: 8. The germline CDR1 and CDR2 sequences are PRHDT and FYEKMQ (reference sequence). The CDR3 is 16 residues long. The CDR3 coding sequence is TGTGCCAGCAGCTTAGGTGGGAGACTAGCGAGTGATACGCAGTATTTT. The encoded protein is CASSLGGRLASDTQYF.

The V and J genes are TRBV30 and TRBJ2-5; D possibly uses TRBD1 or TRBD2 (6 bases each). V lost 2 bases, J lost 3 bases, and 13 bases lay in between. Germline V gene lookup returns CDR1 GTSNPN and CDR2 SVGIG (reference sequence). CDR3 length: 14 residues. The chain's CDR3 is CAWSRGTYEETQYF. The CDR3, as DNA: TGTGCCTGGAGTCGCGGGACATATGAAGAGACCCAGTACTTC.

This clone has a single count. The chain carries TRBV27 and TRBJ1-6; D is uncertain. Germline assignment: CDR1 MNHEY and CDR2 SMNVEV (reference sequence). The CDR3 runs 13 residues. V was clipped by 4 bases and J by 9 bases, with 10 bases between them. The DNA of the CDR3 is TGTGCCAGCAGTTGGCAGGAGGTTTCACCCCTCCACTTT. Residues: CASSWQEVSPLHF.

The chain carries TRBV7-7 and TRBJ2-2, with TRBD1 identical over 7 bases. The ends lost 5 bases at V and 6 bases at J; junction bases unmatched: 9. CDR1 is SSHAT and CDR2 is FNYEAQ in the germline V gene (reference sequence). The CDR3 spans 15 residues. For the CDR3, the DNA is TGTGCCAGCAGCGAAATTCAGGACAGGCCCGGGGAGCTGTTTTTT. Protein sequence: CASSEIQDRPGELFF.

About this clone itself: This sample also contains other DNA sequences that code for the same CDR3. The chain recombines TRBV9 with TRBJ2-2; D ambiguous. In germline, CDR1 is SGDLS, CDR2 YYNGEE. CDR3 length equals 14 residues. Trimming removed 0 bases from V and 3 bases from J, with 6 bases in between. CDR3 bases: TGTGCCAGCAGCGTAGGCAGTCACACCGGGGAGCTGTTTTTT. Its translation: CASSVGSHTGELFF. Full variable domain (missing parts from reference TRBV9 and TRBJ2-2): DSGVTQTPKHLITATGQRVTLRCSPRSGDLSVYWYQQSLDQGLQFLIQYYNGEERAKGNILERFSAQQFPDLHSELNLSSLELGDSALYFCASSVGSHTGELFFGEGSRLTVL.

The V gene is TRBV4-1, the J gene TRBJ2-7; 8 bases map to TRBD2. CDR3 size: 15 residues. The V gene end was trimmed by 4 bases and the J gene end by 6 bases; junction bases not matched to a gene: 11. CDR1 and CDR2 from the germline V gene are MGHRA and YSYEKL. The CDR3 spells CASSLGLDQSGEQYF. In DNA, the CDR3 is TGCGCCAGCAGCCTGGGACTAGATCAGTCGGGCGAGCAGTACTTC.

The rearrangement links TRBV6-1 to TRBJ2-2; 10 bases agree with TRBD2. Germline V gives CDR1 MNHNS, CDR2 SASEGT. This CDR3 contains 15 residues. The V and J ends lost 8 bases and 7 bases, in that order; junction bases with no gene match: 10. In DNA, the CDR3 is TGTGCCAGCGGTAGCGGGGGGTTCGGTGTCGGGGAGCTGTTTTTT. Amino acids: CASGSGGFGVGELFF.

This clone was counted a few times. CDR3 nucleotides: TGCAGCGTTGAAGCCCCCCGGGACAGCTACAATGAGCAGTTCTTC. This codes for CSVEAPRDSYNEQFF. The genes are TRBV29-1 and TRBJ2-1, with TRBD1 matching over 7 bases. CDR1 is SQVTM and CDR2 is ANQGSEA in the germline V gene. The CDR3 is made up of 15 amino acids. V shed 1 base, J shed 3 bases, and the junction held 6 bases outside the gene matches.

This chain connects TRBV6-1 to TRBJ1-2; 7 bases match TRBD1. The CDR3 consists of 15 residues. The V segment lost 1 base and the J segment 4 bases; nucleotides outside the gene matches: 6. Germline CDR1 reads MNHNS; CDR2 reads SASEGT. DNA of the CDR3: TGTGCCAGCAGTGAAGGGGTGACAGGGACCTATGGCTACACCTTC. Its translation is CASSEGVTGTYGYTF.

This clone was detected a few times. The CDR3 here is CASSERAGIPYEQYF. CDR3 bases: TGTGCCAGCAGTGAAAGGGCAGGGATACCCTACGAGCAGTACTTC. V gene TRBV6-1 combines with J gene TRBJ2-7; tentative D call: TRBD1 (5 bases). Trimming cost V 2 bases and J 2 bases, with 13 bases left between them. Germline V CDR1 and CDR2: MNHNS, SASEGT. The CDR3 length is 15 residues.

V usage is TRBV29-1 and J usage is TRBJ1-1; tentative D call: TRBD1 (6 bases). V gave up 7 bases and J gave up 3 bases, with 15 bases separating them. The CDR3 is 13 amino acids. Germline V gene sequence: CDR1 SQVTM, CDR2 ANQGSEA. The CDR3 region is CSAETGLDTEAFF. The CDR3 DNA sequence: TGCAGCGCCGAAACAGGGTTGGACACTGAAGCTTTCTTT. The full variable domain, in which reference TRBV29-1 and TRBJ1-1 provide the parts outside the CDR3, is SAVISQKPSRDICQRGTSLTIQCQVDSQVTMMFWYRQQPGQSLTLIATANQGSEATYESGFVIDKFPISRPNLTFSTLTVSNMSPEDSSIYLCSAETGLDTEAFFGQGTRLTVV.